This TCR beta chain was sequenced for a study of shared clonotypes between healthy human individuals. The assay was immunoSEQ multiplex PCR, and TCRdb's table has in-frame clones only and misses some. The table lists 1 million to 1.2 million clones, 70% to 85% of them singletons. The length of the CDR3 is 16 residues. V lost 1 base, J lost 0 bases, and 11 bases lay in between. The germline CDR1 and CDR2 sequences are LGHNA and YNFKEQ. This chain links TRBV4-2 with TRBJ2-3; possibly TRBD2 for D (6 bases). Sequencing was done on a sample of memory CD4+ T cells from PBMCs. Stated subset: CD45RA-negative fraction. This TCR derives from a man between 18 and 29 years old in good health. Some clones in this sample may be carry-over from other donors' samples. The CDR3: CASSQASSASTDTQYF. The CDR3 region has the DNA TGTGCCAGCAGCCAAGCGTCTAGCGCTAGCACAGATACGCAGTATTTT.